These T cell receptor beta chains were read from a single sample in a study of blood T cell repertoires in COVID-19. The method was immunoSEQ multiplex PCR; TCRdb's version includes in-frame clones alone and lacks a portion of them. Seen here are 130,000 or so clones, more than 85% observed once, and the top ten hold 15% to 20%. The sequencing input was peripheral blood. These receptors were obtained from a man aged 45 to 65 with active or convalescent COVID-19. The CDR3 runs from the conserved cysteine through the conserved F or W. A D gene is named only where the DNA matches it firmly. The size of a clone is reported for some rows only, either as once, few or many, or as a class for expanded clones.

clone size	V gene	D gene	J gene	CDR3 protein	CDR3 DNA
-	TRBV27	TRBD2	TRBJ2-2	CASSARLAANTGELFF	TGTGCCAGCAGTGCTAGACTAGCGGCGAACACCGGGGAGCTGTTTTTT
-	TRBV27	TRBD1	TRBJ2-1	CASSLLTGETFRSYNEQFF	TGTGCCAGCAGTTTGCTCACAGGGGAGACGTTTCGTTCCTACAATGAGCAGTTCTTC
once	TRBV6-5	-	TRBJ2-7	CASRRNREAEQYF	TGTGCCAGCAGACGCAATAGGGAGGCCGAGCAGTACTTC
-	TRBV15	-	TRBJ2-1	CATSTLNSYNEQFF	TGTGCCACCAGCACCCTGAACTCATACAATGAGCAGTTCTTC
once	TRBV28	TRBD1	TRBJ1-4	CASSLPGTGREKLFF	TGTGCCAGCAGTTTACCCGGGACAGGAAGGGAAAAACTGTTTTTT
-	TRBV30	-	TRBJ2-3	CAWTKRSTDTQYF	TGTGCCTGGACCAAGCGGAGCACAGATACGCAGTATTTT
-	TRBV30	-	TRBJ2-7	CAWTEGAEQYF	TGTGCCTGGACAGAAGGAGCCGAGCAGTACTTC
-	TRBV7-9	TRBD2	TRBJ2-3	CASSPGLAVSADTQYF	TGTGCCAGCAGCCCGGGACTAGCGGTTTCGGCGGATACGCAGTATTTT
-	TRBV2	-	TRBJ1-3	CASSAGSGNTIYF	TGTGCCAGCAGTGCGGGATCCGGAAACACCATATATTTT
-	TRBV28	TRBD2	TRBJ2-7	CASSVSRTSGEQYF	TGTGCCAGCAGCGTAAGTAGGACTAGCGGCGAGCAGTACTTC
-	TRBV4-2	TRBD2	TRBJ2-5	CASSQEWGARLAGDKETQYF	TGTGCCAGCAGCCAAGAATGGGGGGCGAGACTAGCGGGAGATAAGGAGACCCAGTACTTC
-	TRBV10-3	TRBD2	TRBJ2-7	CAISGRFSGSSYEQYF	TGTGCCATCAGTGGGAGATTTAGCGGGAGCTCCTACGAGCAGTACTTC
-	TRBV6-1	-	TRBJ1-2	CASSERVSFNYGYTF	TGTGCCAGCAGTGAACGGGTCAGTTTCAACTATGGCTACACCTTC
-	TRBV5-1	-	TRBJ2-3	CASSLASVNTDTQYF	TGCGCCAGCAGCTTGGCTAGCGTGAACACAGATACGCAGTATTTT
few	TRBV30	-	TRBJ1-6	CAWSVPGGTNYNSPLHF	TGTGCCTGGAGTGTACCGGGAGGGACTAACTATAATTCACCCCTCCACTTT
-	TRBV10-3	-	TRBJ2-6	CAISVMAGASGANVLTF	TGTGCCATCAGTGTGATGGCAGGGGCATCTGGGGCCAACGTCCTGACTTTC
-	TRBV19	-	TRBJ2-5	CASRGSTVSQETQYF	TGTGCCAGTAGAGGTTCAACAGTTTCCCAAGAGACCCAGTACTTC
-	TRBV30	-	TRBJ1-2	CAWSVSENYGYTF	TGTGCCTGGAGTGTTTCAGAAAACTATGGCTACACCTTC
-	TRBV6-2/TRBV6-3	TRBD1	TRBJ2-5	CASSDGTGGFKTQYF	TGTGCCAGCAGTGACGGGACAGGGGGCTTCAAGACCCAGTACTTC
-	TRBV7-2	-	TRBJ1-5	CASSQGGGQPQHF	TGTGCCAGCAGCCAGGGAGGGGGTCAGCCCCAGCATTTT
-	TRBV28	TRBD1	TRBJ2-7	CASSFRRDSPSYEQYF	TGTGCCAGCAGTTTCCGTCGGGACAGCCCCTCCTACGAGCAGTACTTC
-	TRBV5-1	-	TRBJ1-2	CASSLVGVDGYTF	TGCGCCAGCAGCTTGGTCGGGGTGGATGGCTACACCTTC
-	TRBV7-2	TRBD1	TRBJ1-6	CASSLVQGAHSPLHF	TGTGCCAGCAGCTTAGTGCAGGGGGCGCATTCACCCCTCCACTTT
-	TRBV10-3	TRBD2	TRBJ2-1	CAISALAGALWFF	TGTGCCATCAGTGCTCTAGCGGGGGCGCTTTGGTTCTTC